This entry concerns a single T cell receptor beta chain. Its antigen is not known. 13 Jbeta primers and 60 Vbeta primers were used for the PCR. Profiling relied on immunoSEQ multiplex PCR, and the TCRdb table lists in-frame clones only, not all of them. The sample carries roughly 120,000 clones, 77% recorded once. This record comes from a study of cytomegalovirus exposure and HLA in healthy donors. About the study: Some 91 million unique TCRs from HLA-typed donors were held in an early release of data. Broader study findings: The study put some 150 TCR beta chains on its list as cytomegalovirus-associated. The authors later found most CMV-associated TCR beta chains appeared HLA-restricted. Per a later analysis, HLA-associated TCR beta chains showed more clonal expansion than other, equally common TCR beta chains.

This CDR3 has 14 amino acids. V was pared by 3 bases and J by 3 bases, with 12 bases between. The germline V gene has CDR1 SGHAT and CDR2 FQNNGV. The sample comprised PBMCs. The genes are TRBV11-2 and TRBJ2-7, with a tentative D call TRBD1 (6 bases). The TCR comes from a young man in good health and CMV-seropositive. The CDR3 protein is CASSLGHRDYEQYF. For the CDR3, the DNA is TGTGCCAGCAGCTTGGGGCACAGGGACTACGAGCAGTACTTC.